The entry below gives a single T cell receptor (beta chain) sequence along with its context. This clonotype was picked up many times. Its antigen is unknown. Base-call qualities are not available, and no considerably larger clone is one nucleotide away. Unsorted PBMC libraries were generated from 2 million PBMCs stored in RNAlater at -80 °C until RNA extraction. The multiple sclerosis patients were enrolled in a US clinical protocol that evaluated disease progression with magnetic resonance imaging. Peripheral blood underwent Ficoll-Hypaque density gradient centrifugation to isolate PBMCs, which were then cryopreserved in liquid nitrogen. The data were taken from a study of neurological immune-mediated disorders (dated by TCRdb to between 2019 and 2020). In terms of the full investigation: Among the approximately 34 multiple sclerosis patients, relapsing-remitting MS accounted for around 30 and secondary progressive MS accounted for 3. Peripheral blood TCR-beta repertoires from patients with HTLV-I-associated myelopathy (HAM/TSP), patients with multiple sclerosis, and healthy controls were compared in the study using UMI-based sequencing. The 106 TCR-beta libraries covered PBMC samples along with longitudinal samples, technical triplicates, and paired sorted CD4+ and CD8+ T-cell subsets. Of the 60 to 70 subjects in the cohort, some 15 were HAM/TSP patients, about 35 were multiple sclerosis patients, and about 20 were healthy controls.

Study-wide conclusions, independent of this receptor: The MS cluster showed no association with clinical or MRI features, and the authors stated that larger cohorts are needed. In a phylogenetic analysis, the repertoires of 18 out of 34 MS patients fell into a single cluster of related CDR3 sequences, pointing to a possible signature at the repertoire level. Across subjects, expanded clones never shared an identical CDR3 amino acid sequence, which suggests that the TCR-beta repertoires in every group were private. TCR clonal expansion was highest in HAM/TSP patients and lowest in MS patients, with MS patients falling below even healthy controls.

V is cut by 5 bases and J by 5 bases, and the space between the germline ends is 9 bases. The CDR3, cysteine through phenylalanine, is 13 amino acids long. Only CDR3 DNA remains: 39 bases, in frame from the first base. The germline V gene gives CDR1 as SGHVS and CDR2 as FQNEAQ. To synthesize cDNA, template-switch 5'RACE was performed with a primer carrying a 10-nucleotide random unique molecular identifier so that each TCR transcript was tagged. Each sequencing run produced over 170 million TCR-beta sequences covering 15-18 subjects. The RNeasy kit was used for extraction of total RNA. The KAPA Real-time Library Amplification kit was used to amplify TCR-beta VDJ regions with primers targeting the TCR constant region and the 5'RACE anchor. Sample indexes and Illumina adaptors were added in a first PCR, and a second PCR then increased library yield. After Ampure bead purification, the roughly 650 bp TCR product was size-selected on a 2% E-gel SizeSelection system. Before pooling, library quality was assessed on a Bioanalyzer, concentration was determined with Qubit, and library quantification was performed with the Kapa Library Quantification kit. An Illumina HiSeq 2500 was used to sequence the libraries paired-end at 2 x 150 bp. To increase sequence diversity, roughly 23-30% phiX was spiked into each library pool. Regarding the original processing steps: Quality-filtered reads were processed with the UMI-based MiGEC pipeline, and over 90% of raw TCR sequences were removed by the MiGEC pipeline during error correction. VDJ genes were aligned to IMGT germline references, and clonotypes were defined by unique CDR3 amino acid sequence plus V-J genes. VDJtools evaluated clonal expansion, Shannon diversity and CDR3 relatedness (CalcPairwiseDistances, ClusterSamples); CLCbio workbench built phylogenetic trees. Clones with at least 8 unique UMIs were defined as expanded, with this threshold being based on coefficient-of-variation modelling across technical triplicates. The public sequencing data were trimmed at Q25 with fastp and processed into clonotypes with MiXCR by TCRdb, which kept only in-frame beta chains. Rows matching on CDR3 protein sequence are summarized as one entry with the most common DNA and genes. TCRdb assigned the V and J calls; the authors' analysis was not used. The sample table shows about 46,000 distinct CDR3 sequences, and roughly 2% are seen once. Of the sample, around 2% falls within the top ten clones.

The TCR was taken from a woman aged 35 to 49 with multiple sclerosis. The specimen was PBMCs. The receptor chain draws on TRBV7-8 and TRBJ2-2; there is no confident call for the D gene. The nucleotide sequence reads as follows: TGTGCCAGCAGCCCACGACGGACCGGGGAGCTGTTTTTT. This is translated as CASSPRRTGELFF.